The clone carrying this T cell receptor (beta chain) occurred many times. The data stem from a study of HIV-infected children after antiretroviral therapy interruption. Across the study: Weeks 0, 48 and 150 were sampled under continuous treatment.

A 3' RACE protocol on RNA, with unique molecular identifiers, produced the TCR library. Each CDR3 protein gets one entry after TCRdb re-called the 3' RACE reads with MiXCR. Here the sample spans about 50,000 distinct CDR3 sequences, more than 3.5% being singletons. Treatment of the sample: PENTA 11 planned treatment interruption arm or continuous ART arm. Naive CD4+ CD45RA+ CD45RO- T cells were sorted from thawed PBMCs. The CDR3 consists of 15 residues. CDR1 SGHRS and CDR2 YFSETQ come from the germline V gene. Deletions cut 4 bases from V and 2 bases from J, with 14 bases between. Source: CD45RA+ CD4+ T cells from PBMCs, pooled from several time points, taken from a donor given antiretroviral therapy, either interrupted or continuous. Subset meaning: naive CD4+ CD45RA+ CD45RO- T cells. The receptor's source is a pool of human donors with HIV. The chain joins TRBV5-1 to TRBJ2-3, with D possibly matching TRBD2 (6 bases). For the CDR3, the DNA is TGCGCCAGCAGCAGGGGACTTTCATCCACAGATACGCAGTATTTT. Amino acids: CASSRGLSSTDTQYF.